This entry lists 27 T cell receptor beta chains sequenced from one sample in a study of beta chain features in type 1 diabetes. Findings and caveats of the study: For Type 1 diabetes patients, all four CD4+ subsets carried TCRB CDR3s that were moderately but significantly shorter.

What was sequenced were expressed TCRB transcripts, since all of the isolated RNA had been reverse transcribed. Profiled with immunoSEQ multiplex PCR; TCRdb holds only in-frame clones, not every one. The sample contains tens of thousands of clones, 55% to 70% of which appear only once. Their antigens are not known. Input material: Tregs from blood. The receptors were sampled from a man younger than 35 with type 1 diabetes.

The rearrangement links TRBV9 to TRBJ2-1, with TRBD2 identical over 10 bases. V was clipped by 1 base and J by 7 bases; unmatched bases: 5. Looked up from germline, CDR1 is SGDLS and CDR2 is YYNGEE. CDR3 size: 15 residues. The DNA for the CDR3 is TGTGCCAGCAGCGTAAGCGGGGGGGCCGAGAATGAGCAGTTCTTC. Translated: CASSVSGGAENEQFF.

In its sample, this clone was seen a few times. V is TRBV7-9 and J is TRBJ2-7, with a possible D match to TRBD2 (6 bases). CDR1 is SEHNR, CDR2 FQNEAQ, per germline (reference sequence). The CDR3 is made up of 14 amino acids. Between the trimmed V and J ends, which lost 3 bases and 1 base, there was a span of 10 bases. CDR3 in amino acids: CASSFSGGSYEQYF. The CDR3 DNA sequence: TGTGCCAGCAGCTTCAGCGGAGGGTCCTACGAGCAGTACTTC.

This clone occurred a few times. The rearrangement joins TRBV7-2 to TRBJ2-1, with TRBD2 identical over 7 bases. Losses at the gene ends were 7 bases for V and 0 bases for J; bases not matched to a gene: 6. The germline gives CDR1 SGHTA, CDR2 FQGNSA. The CDR3 is 15 residues long. The CDR3 bases are TGTGCCAGCACCCGCGGGGGAGGCTCCTACAATGAGCAGTTCTTC. This translates into CASTRGGGSYNEQFF.

The J gene is TRBJ2-2, the V gene TRBV7-2; D is undetermined. This CDR3 spans 11 amino acids. Between the trimmed V and J ends, which lost 4 bases and 12 bases, there was a span of 9 bases. Per the germline V gene, CDR1 is SGHTA and CDR2 is FQGNSA. In DNA, the CDR3 is TGTGCCAGCAGCTCCCTCCCTCAGCTGTTTTTT. This gives the protein CASSSLPQLFF. Full variable domain (outside the CDR3, taken from reference TRBV7-2 and TRBJ2-2): GAGVSQSPSNKVTEKGKDVELRCDPISGHTALYWYRQSLGQGLEFLIYFQGNSAPDKSGLPSDRFSAERTGGSVSTLTIQRTQQEDSAVYLCASSSLPQLFFGEGSRLTVL.

This clone was recorded a few times. This CDR3 is CASSLTGVGKTEAFF. The DNA for the CDR3 is TGTGCCAGCAGCTTAACAGGGGTAGGAAAAACTGAAGCTTTCTTT. The chain has TRBV7-9 and TRBJ1-1; 7 positions agree with TRBD1. The junction had 8 bases not matched to a gene; V was cut back by 2 bases and J by 5 bases. This CDR3 region has 15 residues. CDR1 and CDR2 (germline): SEHNR, FQNEAQ (reference sequence).

Only a few counts were recorded for this clone. The chain employs TRBV28 and TRBJ1-5, with D unresolved. V lost 8 bases to trimming and J lost 7 bases, with 12 bases between them. The germline V gene encodes CDR1 MDHEN and CDR2 SYDVKM. The CDR3 loop spans 12 amino acids. The DNA of the CDR3 is TGTGCCAGCGAGAATACCCCGCAGCCCCAGCATTTT. Its protein is CASENTPQPQHF.

The genes are TRBV7-9 and TRBJ2-5; D is undetermined. Gene TRBJ2-7 matches the end of the DNA better, so the J call may be wrong. The CDR3 covers 12 residues. Germline V gene lookup returns CDR1 SEHNR and CDR2 FQNEAQ (reference sequence). CDR3 sequence (DNA): TGTGCCAGCAGCTTACATCCCTACGAGCAGTACTTC. Its protein is CASSLHPYEQYF.

This clone was counted only a few times. The gene calls are TRBV28 and TRBJ1-1; D call uncertain. The length of the CDR3 is 16 residues. CDR1 MDHEN and CDR2 SYDVKM come from the germline V gene. V lost 5 bases and J lost 2, with 18 bases in between. The CDR3 loop reads CASSPSGKPQNTEAFF. The CDR3 DNA reads as TGTGCCAGCAGTCCCTCGGGGAAACCCCAAAACACTGAAGCTTTCTTT.

The gene calls are TRBV19 and TRBJ2-5; D is undetermined. V gave up 2 bases and J gave up 5 bases, with 3 bases separating them. CDR3 length: 11 residues. Germline V gene sequence: CDR1 LNHDA, CDR2 SQIVND (reference sequence). This CDR3 reads CASSIRETQYF. The DNA for the CDR3 is TGTGCCAGTAGTATACGGGAGACCCAGTACTTC.

V is TRBV7-9 and J is TRBJ2-3; D unclear. This CDR3 contains 14 residues. Germline CDR1 SEHNR, CDR2 FQNEAQ (reference sequence). The V end lost 11 bases, the J end lost 0 bases, and 15 bases lay between the germline ends. The CDR3 nucleotides read TGTGCCTGCACCAGGATTTCTAGCACAGATACGCAGTATTTT. Encoded protein: CACTRISSTDTQYF.

This clone was picked up one time. The V gene is TRBV18, the J gene TRBJ1-1; TRBD1 matches 9 bases. The V gene end was trimmed by 6 bases and the J gene end by 10 bases; junction bases not matched to a gene: 6. Germline CDR1 and CDR2: KGHSH and LQKENI. The CDR3 length is 12 residues. CDR3: CASSRQGVRAFF. DNA of the CDR3: TGTGCCAGCTCTCGACAGGGGGTCCGAGCTTTCTTT.

The V call is TRBV29-1, the J call TRBJ2-3; no definite D call. Germline V gene sequence: CDR1 SQVTM, CDR2 ANQGSEA. There are 16 residues in the CDR3. V lost 6 bases to trimming and J lost 0 bases, with 19 bases between them. CDR3 sequence (DNA): TGCAGCGTGCGCCCTCGCTATCGTGCTAGCACAGATACGCAGTATTTT. Protein: CSVRPRYRASTDTQYF.

The chain has TRBV11-2 and TRBJ2-2; D is perhaps TRBD2 (7 bases). This CDR3 comprises 15 residues. The V end lost 7 bases, the J end lost 0 bases, and 12 bases lay between the germline ends. Germline loops: CDR1 SGHAT, CDR2 FQNNGV. In DNA form, the CDR3 reads TGTGCCAGCACGAGGGGGGGGTCGAACACCGGGGAGCTGTTTTTT. It translates to CASTRGGSNTGELFF.

The rearrangement uses TRBV18 and TRBJ2-7; TRBD1 agrees at 7 bases. Germline-derived CDR1 and CDR2 are KGHSH and LQKENI. After removal of 2 bases from V and 5 bases from J, the junction contained 0 bases not matched to a gene. The CDR3 totals 12 residues. The CDR3 here is CASSPTGDEQYF. CDR3 DNA sequence: TGTGCCAGCTCACCAACAGGGGACGAGCAGTACTTC.

The chain has TRBV15 and TRBJ1-4; D remains unclear. Germline V gene sequence: CDR1 LNHNV, CDR2 YYDKDF (reference sequence). V was pared by 8 bases and J by 4 bases, with 17 bases between. The CDR3 consists of 15 residues. The CDR3 DNA follows: TGTGCCACCTCAACCTCCAGGAACCTTAATGAAAAACTGTTTTTT. This gives the protein CATSTSRNLNEKLFF.

This rearrangement joins TRBV11-2 to TRBJ1-1; TRBD1 aligns across 8 bases. CDR3 length: 14 amino acids. Trimming at V came to 5 bases and at J to 5 bases, leaving 7 bases not matched to a gene. CDR1 is SGHAT, CDR2 FQNNGV, per germline. The chain's CDR3 is CASSERTGTTEAFF. CDR3 bases: TGTGCCAGCAGCGAAAGGACAGGGACGACTGAAGCTTTCTTT.

This clone was observed a few times. The chain recombines TRBV7-2 with TRBJ2-1; the match to TRBD2 covers 8 bases. Trimming at V came to 6 bases and at J to 2 bases, leaving 3 bases not matched to a gene. CDR3 length equals 14 residues. Per germline, CDR1 SGHTA and CDR2 FQGNSA. In DNA form, the CDR3 reads TGTGCCAGCAGTCCGGGACTAGCCTACAATGAGCAGTTCTTC. It is translated as CASSPGLAYNEQFF.

The chain combines TRBV5-1 with TRBJ2-1, with 11 bases fitting TRBD2. Germline lookup yields CDR1 SGHRS and CDR2 YFSETQ. The junction had 11 bases not matched to a gene; V was cut back by 7 bases and J by 8 bases. The CDR3 extends over 15 amino acids. The CDR3 region has the DNA TGCGCCAGCTTAGACCCCGGGACTAGCGGCGATGAGCAGTTCTTC. Residues: CASLDPGTSGDEQFF.

The chain carries TRBV30 and TRBJ2-1; 7 nucleotides align to TRBD2. This CDR3 has 14 residues. From germline, CDR1 is GTSNPN and CDR2 SVGIG (reference sequence). Unmatched junction bases numbered 12, after V lost 8 bases and J lost 5 bases. CDR3 sequence: CARQAGPSNNEQFF. CDR3 sequence (DNA): TGTGCCCGGCAAGCGGGACCTTCCAACAATGAGCAGTTCTTC.

This clone was seen more than once but under ten times. This chain links TRBV7-9 with TRBJ1-6, with 7 bases that match TRBD1. Germline CDR1 reads SEHNR; CDR2 reads FQNEAQ (reference sequence). The CDR3 is 13 residues long. V shed 5 bases, J shed 7 bases, and the junction held 2 bases outside the gene matches. Here the CDR3 DNA reads TGTGCCAGCAGCCAACAGGGGAATTCACCCCTCCACTTT. This encodes CASSQQGNSPLHF.

This rearrangement joins TRBV10-2 to TRBJ2-2; perhaps TRBD2 as D (6 bases). From germline, CDR1 is WSHSY and CDR2 SAAADI. Trimming pared 7 bases from V and 3 bases from J, leaving 12 bases between. The CDR3 is made up of 14 amino acids. As DNA, the CDR3 is TGCGCCAGCAAAATGGCGGGACACACCGGGGAGCTGTTTTTT. Its translation: CASKMAGHTGELFF.

The chain recombines TRBV19 with TRBJ2-7; TRBD1 might be the D (6 bases). Looked up from germline, CDR1 is LNHDA and CDR2 is SQIVND (reference sequence). Trimming took off 9 bases at V and 3 bases at J, with 12 bases between the two ends. The CDR3 consists of 12 residues. DNA for the CDR3: TGTGCCAGCGGCCACAGGGACTACGAGCAGTACTTC. It codes for CASGHRDYEQYF.

The chain links TRBV19 to TRBJ2-5; 7 bases align to TRBD1. The CDR3 totals 13 residues. V shed 7 bases, J shed 2 bases, and the junction held 4 bases outside the gene matches. Germline V lookup: CDR1 LNHDA, CDR2 SQIVND (reference sequence). CDR3 bases: TGTGCCAGTAACGGCAGGGGGCAAGAGACCCAGTACTTC. It yields the protein CASNGRGQETQYF.

The V and J genes are TRBV7-9 and TRBJ2-1; D perhaps matches TRBD2 (7 bases). Germline assignment: CDR1 SEHNR and CDR2 FQNEAQ (reference sequence). This CDR3 spans 14 amino acids. The V end was cut by 6 bases, the J end by 3 bases, with 12 bases between. CDR3 residues: CASRKGGSYNEQFF. CDR3 nucleotide sequence: TGTGCCAGCAGAAAGGGGGGGAGCTACAATGAGCAGTTCTTC.

The chain combines TRBV14 with TRBJ2-1; 12 bases map to TRBD2. CDR1 SGHDN and CDR2 FVKESK come from the germline V gene. This CDR3 is 15 amino acids long. The V segment lost 5 bases and the J segment 4 bases; nucleotides outside the gene matches: 3. The CDR3 DNA is TGTGCCAGCAGCAAACTAGCGGGAGGATACAATGAGCAGTTCTTC. Translated, it gives CASSKLAGGYNEQFF.

CDR3: CASSRRGGATYEQYF. The CDR3 DNA reads as TGTGCCAGCAGTCGCCGGGGGGGAGCAACCTACGAGCAGTACTTC. This chain links TRBV5-5 with TRBJ2-7; 8 nucleotides line up with TRBD2. Germline V gives CDR1 SGHKS, CDR2 YYEKEE (reference sequence). The trim removed 5 bases at V and 2 bases at J, leaving 9 bases unmatched. The CDR3 spans 15 residues.

V usage is TRBV28 and J usage is TRBJ2-7, with D tentatively TRBD2 (6 bases). Per the germline V gene, CDR1 is MDHEN and CDR2 is SYDVKM. Trimming removed 5 bases at V and 0 bases at J, with 14 bases between. The CDR3 length is 15 residues. This CDR3 is CASSPPMDYSYEQYF. CDR3 sequence (DNA): TGTGCCAGCAGTCCGCCAATGGACTACTCCTACGAGCAGTACTTC.